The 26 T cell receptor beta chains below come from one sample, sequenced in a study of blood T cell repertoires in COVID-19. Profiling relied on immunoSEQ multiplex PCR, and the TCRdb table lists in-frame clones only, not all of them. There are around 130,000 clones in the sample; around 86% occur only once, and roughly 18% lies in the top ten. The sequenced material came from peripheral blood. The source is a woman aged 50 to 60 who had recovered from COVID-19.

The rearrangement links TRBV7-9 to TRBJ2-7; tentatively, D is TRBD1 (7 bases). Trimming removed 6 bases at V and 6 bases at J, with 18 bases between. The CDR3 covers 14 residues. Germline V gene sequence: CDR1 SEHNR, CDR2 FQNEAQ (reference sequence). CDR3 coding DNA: TGTGCCAGCAGTCTGCAGGAGGGGGCAGGCGAGCAGTACTTC. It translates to CASSLQEGAGEQYF.

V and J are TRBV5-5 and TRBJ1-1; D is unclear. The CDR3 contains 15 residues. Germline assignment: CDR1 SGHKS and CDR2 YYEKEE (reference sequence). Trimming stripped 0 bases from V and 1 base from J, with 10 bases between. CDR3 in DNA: TGTGCCAGCAGCTTGGCCACCAGTAAGAACACTGAAGCTTTCTTT. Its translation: CASSLATSKNTEAFF.

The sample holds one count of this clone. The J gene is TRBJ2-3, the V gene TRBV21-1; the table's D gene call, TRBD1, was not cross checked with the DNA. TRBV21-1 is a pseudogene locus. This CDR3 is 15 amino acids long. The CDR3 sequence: CASSLDRRFGDTQYF. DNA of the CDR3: TGTGCCAGCAGCCTCGACAGGAGGTTTGGAGATACGCAGTATTTT.

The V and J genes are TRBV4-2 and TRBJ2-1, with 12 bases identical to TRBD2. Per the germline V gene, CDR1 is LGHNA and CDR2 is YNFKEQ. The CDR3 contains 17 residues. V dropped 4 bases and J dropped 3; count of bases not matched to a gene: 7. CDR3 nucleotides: TGTGCCAGCAGCCTCTGGACTAGCGGGATTAACTACAATGAGCAGTTCTTC. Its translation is CASSLWTSGINYNEQFF.

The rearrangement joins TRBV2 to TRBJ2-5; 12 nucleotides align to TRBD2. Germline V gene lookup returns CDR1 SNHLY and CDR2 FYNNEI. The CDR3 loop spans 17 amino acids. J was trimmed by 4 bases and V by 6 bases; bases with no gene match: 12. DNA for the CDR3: TGTGCCAGCAGACGGACTAGCGGGGAGGCGTCCCGAGAGACCCAGTACTTC. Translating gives CASRRTSGEASRETQYF.

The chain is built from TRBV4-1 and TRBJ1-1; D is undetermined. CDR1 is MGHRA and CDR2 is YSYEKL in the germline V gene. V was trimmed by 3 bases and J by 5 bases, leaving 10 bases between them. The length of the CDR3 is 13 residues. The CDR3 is CASSHELRTEAFF. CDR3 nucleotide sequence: TGCGCCAGCAGCCATGAGCTCCGGACTGAAGCTTTCTTT.

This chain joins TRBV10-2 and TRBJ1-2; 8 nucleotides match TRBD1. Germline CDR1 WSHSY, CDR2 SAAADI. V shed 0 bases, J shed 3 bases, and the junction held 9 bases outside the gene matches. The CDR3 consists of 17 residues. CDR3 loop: CASSESRRQGNHYGYTF. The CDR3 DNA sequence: TGCGCCAGCAGTGAGTCGAGAAGACAGGGGAATCACTATGGCTACACCTTC.

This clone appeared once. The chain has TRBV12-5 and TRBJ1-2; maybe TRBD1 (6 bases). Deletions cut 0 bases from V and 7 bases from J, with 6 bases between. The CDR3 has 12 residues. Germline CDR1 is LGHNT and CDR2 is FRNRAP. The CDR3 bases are TGTGCTAGTGGTTTGGTACAGGGTGGCTACACCTTC. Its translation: CASGLVQGGYTF.

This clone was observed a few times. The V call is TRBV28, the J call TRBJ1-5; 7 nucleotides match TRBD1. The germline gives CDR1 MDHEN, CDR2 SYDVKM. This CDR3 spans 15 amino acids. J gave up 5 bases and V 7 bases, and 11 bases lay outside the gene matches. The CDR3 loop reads CASTLSGGSHQPQHF. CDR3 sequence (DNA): TGTGCCAGCACCCTTTCAGGGGGAAGTCATCAGCCCCAGCATTTT. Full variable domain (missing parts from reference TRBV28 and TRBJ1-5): DVKVTQSSRYLVKRTGEKVFLECVQDMDHENMFWYRQDPGLGLRLIYFSYDVKMKEKGDIPEGYSVSREKKERFSLILESASTNQTSMYLCASTLSGGSHQPQHFGDGTRLSIL.

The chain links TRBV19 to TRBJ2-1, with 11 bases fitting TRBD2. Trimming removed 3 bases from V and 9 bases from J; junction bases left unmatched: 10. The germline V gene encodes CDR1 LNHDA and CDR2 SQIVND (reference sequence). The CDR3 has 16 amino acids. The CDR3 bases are TGTGCCAGTAGTATGAGGACAGTCCTAGCGGGAGGTGAGCAGTTCTTC. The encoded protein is CASSMRTVLAGGEQFF.

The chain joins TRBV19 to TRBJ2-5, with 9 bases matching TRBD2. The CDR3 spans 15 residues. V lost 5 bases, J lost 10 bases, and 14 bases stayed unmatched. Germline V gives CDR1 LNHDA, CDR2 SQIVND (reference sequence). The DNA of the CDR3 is TGTGCCAGTAGTTTCCACGGCGGGAGGGAGGGGAACCAGTACTTC. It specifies CASSFHGGREGNQYF. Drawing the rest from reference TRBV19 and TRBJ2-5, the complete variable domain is DGGITQSPKYLFRKEGQNVTLSCEQNLNHDAMYWYRQDPGQGLRLIYYSQIVNDFQKGDIAEGYSVSREKKESFPLTVTSAQKNPTAFYLCASSFHGGREGNQYFGPGTRLLVL.

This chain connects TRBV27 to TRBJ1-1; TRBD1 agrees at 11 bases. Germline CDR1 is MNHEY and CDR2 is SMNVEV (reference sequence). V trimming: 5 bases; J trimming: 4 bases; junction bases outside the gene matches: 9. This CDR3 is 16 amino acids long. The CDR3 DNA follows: TGTGCCAGCAGTGGACCACCCGGGACAGGGGGCACTGAAGCTTTCTTT. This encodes CASSGPPGTGGTEAFF.

The DNA for the CDR3 is TGCGCCAGCAGGGATACGGGACAGGGGGCACCAAACACCATATATTTT. Encoded protein: CASRDTGQGAPNTIYF. The chain uses TRBV5-1 and TRBJ1-3; 12 nucleotides align to TRBD1. Unmatched junction bases numbered 9, after V lost 5 bases and J lost 6 bases. The CDR3 runs 16 residues. CDR1 and CDR2 (germline): SGHRS, YFSETQ.

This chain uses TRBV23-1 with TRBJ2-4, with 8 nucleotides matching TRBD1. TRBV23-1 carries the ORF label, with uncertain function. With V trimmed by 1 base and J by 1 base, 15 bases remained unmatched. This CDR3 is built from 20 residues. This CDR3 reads CASSQLPRQGARRAKNIQYF. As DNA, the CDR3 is TGCGCCAGCAGTCAATTACCTAGGCAGGGGGCAAGGAGGGCCAAAAACATTCAGTACTTC.

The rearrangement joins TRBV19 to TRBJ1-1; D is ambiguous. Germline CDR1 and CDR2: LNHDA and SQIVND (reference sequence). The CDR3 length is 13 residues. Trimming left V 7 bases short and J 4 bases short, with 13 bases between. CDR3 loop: CASTLMWSTEAFF. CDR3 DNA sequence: TGTGCCAGTACCCTGATGTGGAGCACTGAAGCTTTCTTT.

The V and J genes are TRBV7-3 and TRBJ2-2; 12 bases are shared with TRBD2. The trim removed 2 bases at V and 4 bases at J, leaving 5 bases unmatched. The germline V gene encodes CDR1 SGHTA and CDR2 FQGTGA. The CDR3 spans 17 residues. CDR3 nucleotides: TGTGCCAGCAGCTTAGGCCTAGCGGGAGGGGGCACCGGGGAGCTGTTTTTT. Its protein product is CASSLGLAGGGTGELFF.

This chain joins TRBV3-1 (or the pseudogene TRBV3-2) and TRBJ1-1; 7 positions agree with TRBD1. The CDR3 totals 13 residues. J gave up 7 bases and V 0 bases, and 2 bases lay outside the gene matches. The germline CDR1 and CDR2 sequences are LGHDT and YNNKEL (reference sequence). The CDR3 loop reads CASSQDTGVEAFF. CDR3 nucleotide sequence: TGTGCCAGCAGCCAAGATACAGGGGTTGAAGCTTTCTTT.

The CDR3 reads CASSARYRGEAFF. The CDR3 nucleotides read TGTGCCAGCAGCGCGAGGTACAGGGGAGAAGCTTTCTTT. This chain joins TRBV9 and TRBJ1-1; TRBD1 matches 7 bases. There are 13 residues in the CDR3. The trim removed 3 bases at V and 8 bases at J, leaving 7 bases unmatched. Germline CDR1 SGDLS, CDR2 YYNGEE.

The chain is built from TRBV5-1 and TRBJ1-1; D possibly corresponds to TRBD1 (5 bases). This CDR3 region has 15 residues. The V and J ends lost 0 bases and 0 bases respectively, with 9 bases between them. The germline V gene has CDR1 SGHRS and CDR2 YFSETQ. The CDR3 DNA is TGCGCCAGCAGCTTGGTCCAGGGCTTGAACACTGAAGCTTTCTTT. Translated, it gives CASSLVQGLNTEAFF.

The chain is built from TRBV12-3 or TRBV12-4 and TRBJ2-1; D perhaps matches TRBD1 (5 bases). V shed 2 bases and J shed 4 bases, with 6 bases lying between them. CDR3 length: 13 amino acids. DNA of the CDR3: TGTGCCAGCAGTTTAAAGGGGTACAATGAGCAGTTCTTC. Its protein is CASSLKGYNEQFF.

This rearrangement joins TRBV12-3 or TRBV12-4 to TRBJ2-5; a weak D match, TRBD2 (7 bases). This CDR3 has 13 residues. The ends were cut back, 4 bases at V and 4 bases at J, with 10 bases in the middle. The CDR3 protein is CASSSGGGETQYF. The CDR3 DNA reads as TGTGCCAGCAGTTCGGGGGGCGGAGAGACCCAGTACTTC.

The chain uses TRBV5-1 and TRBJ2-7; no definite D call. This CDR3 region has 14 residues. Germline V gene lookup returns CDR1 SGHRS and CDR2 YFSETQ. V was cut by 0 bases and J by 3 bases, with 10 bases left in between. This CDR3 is CASSLAPSNYEQYF. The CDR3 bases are TGCGCCAGCAGCTTGGCCCCGTCTAACTACGAGCAGTACTTC.

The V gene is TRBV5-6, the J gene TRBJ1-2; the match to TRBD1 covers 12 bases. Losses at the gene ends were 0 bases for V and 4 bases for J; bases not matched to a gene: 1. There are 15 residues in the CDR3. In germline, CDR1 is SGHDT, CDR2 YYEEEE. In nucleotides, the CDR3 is TGTGCCAGCAGCTTGGGGGACAGGGGGCTCTATGGCTACACCTTC. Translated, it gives CASSLGDRGLYGYTF.

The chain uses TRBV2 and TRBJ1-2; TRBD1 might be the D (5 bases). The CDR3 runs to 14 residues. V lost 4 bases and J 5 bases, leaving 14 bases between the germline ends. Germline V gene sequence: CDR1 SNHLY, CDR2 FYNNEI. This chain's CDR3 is CASSVQGGKYGYTF. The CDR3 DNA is TGTGCCAGCAGTGTGCAGGGTGGAAAGTATGGCTACACCTTC.

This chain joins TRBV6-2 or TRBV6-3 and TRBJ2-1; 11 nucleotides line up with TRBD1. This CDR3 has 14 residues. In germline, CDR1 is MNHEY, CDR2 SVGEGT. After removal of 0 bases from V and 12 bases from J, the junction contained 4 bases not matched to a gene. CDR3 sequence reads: CASSYSGTGGSQFF. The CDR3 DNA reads TGTGCCAGCAGTTACTCGGGGACAGGGGGGTCGCAGTTCTTC.

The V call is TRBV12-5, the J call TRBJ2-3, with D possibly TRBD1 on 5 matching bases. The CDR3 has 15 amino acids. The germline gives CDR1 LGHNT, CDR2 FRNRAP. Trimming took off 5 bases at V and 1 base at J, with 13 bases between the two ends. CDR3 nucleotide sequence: TGTGCTAGTGGTCAGGGTGGCCTTGGCACAGATACGCAGTATTTT. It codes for CASGQGGLGTDTQYF.